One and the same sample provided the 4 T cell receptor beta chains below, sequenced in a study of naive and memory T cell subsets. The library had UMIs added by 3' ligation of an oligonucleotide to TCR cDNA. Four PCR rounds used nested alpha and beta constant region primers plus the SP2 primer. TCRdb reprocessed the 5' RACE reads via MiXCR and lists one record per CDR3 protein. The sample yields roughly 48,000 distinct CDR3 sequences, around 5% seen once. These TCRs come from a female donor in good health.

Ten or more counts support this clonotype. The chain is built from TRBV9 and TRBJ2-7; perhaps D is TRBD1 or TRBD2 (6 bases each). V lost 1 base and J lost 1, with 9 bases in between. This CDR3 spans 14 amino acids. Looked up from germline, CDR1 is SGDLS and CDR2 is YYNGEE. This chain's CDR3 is CASSVTGASYEQYF. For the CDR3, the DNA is TGTGCCAGCAGCGTAACGGGGGCGTCCTACGAGCAGTACTTC.

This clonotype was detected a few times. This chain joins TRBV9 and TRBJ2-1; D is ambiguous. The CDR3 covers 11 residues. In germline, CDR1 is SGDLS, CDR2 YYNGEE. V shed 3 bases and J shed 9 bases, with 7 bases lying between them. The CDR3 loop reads CASSGLAEQFF. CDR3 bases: TGTGCCAGCAGCGGATTAGCTGAGCAGTTCTTC.

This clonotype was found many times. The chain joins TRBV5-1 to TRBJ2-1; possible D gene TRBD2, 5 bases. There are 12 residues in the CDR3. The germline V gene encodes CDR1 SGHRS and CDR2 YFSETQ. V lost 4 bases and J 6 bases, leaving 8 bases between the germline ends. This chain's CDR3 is CASSISGNEQFF. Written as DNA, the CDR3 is TGCGCCAGCAGCATCAGCGGCAATGAGCAGTTCTTC.

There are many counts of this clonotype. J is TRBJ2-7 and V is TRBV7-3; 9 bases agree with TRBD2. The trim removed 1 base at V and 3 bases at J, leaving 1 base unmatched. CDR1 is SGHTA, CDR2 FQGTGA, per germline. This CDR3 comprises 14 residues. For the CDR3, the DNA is TGTGCCAGCAGCTTAATTAGCGGGGGCTACGAGCAGTACTTC. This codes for CASSLISGGYEQYF. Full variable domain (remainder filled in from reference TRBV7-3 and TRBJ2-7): GAGVSQTPSNKVTEKGKYVELRCDPISGHTALYWYRQSLGQGPEFLIYFQGTGAADDSGLPNDRFFAVRPEGSVSTLKIQRTERGDSAVYLCASSLISGGYEQYFGPGTRLTVT.